This paragraph covers one T cell receptor (beta chain) sequence. The data were produced by immunoSEQ multiplex PCR, yet TCRdb's version contains in-frame clones alone and is incomplete. Among 150,000 to 200,000 clones listed, roughly 82% were seen once. In germline, CDR1 is MNHEY, CDR2 SVGAGI. The V segment lost 6 bases and the J segment 3 bases; nucleotides outside the gene matches: 3. The CDR3 is made up of 14 amino acids. This sample was included in a study of blood T cell repertoires in COVID-19. J is TRBJ1-4 and V is TRBV6-5, with 8 bases that match TRBD1. Source material: PBMCs or T cells enriched from blood (not recorded which). The receptor comes from a woman in her sixties or seventies with acute COVID-19. The CDR3 nucleotides read TGTGCCAGCAGAGAGACAGGGGCTAATGAAAAACTGTTTTTT. The encoded protein is CASRETGANEKLFF.